The clone carrying this T cell receptor beta chain showed up just once. The antigen remains undetermined. Looked up from germline, CDR1 is LNHDA and CDR2 is SQIVND (reference sequence). The germline V and J ends were trimmed by 5 bases and 1 base, with 12 bases remaining between them. CDR3 length: 14 amino acids. The sample is drawn from a study of shared clonotypes between healthy human individuals. Findings and limits, study-wide: The researchers took only blood, and tissue repertoires probably look different.

As defined, naive CD8 cells were CD45RO-negative and positively selected for CCR7, with terminally differentiated effector memory CD45RA+ cells excluded. Profiled with immunoSEQ multiplex PCR; TCRdb holds only in-frame clones, not every one. The sample shows about 2.2 million clones, roughly 93% of them seen only once. The genes are TRBV19 and TRBJ2-7; D might be TRBD1 (6 bases). This TCR was recovered from a young man in good health. Some clones in this sample may be carry-over from other donors' samples. What was sequenced was naive CD8+ T cells from PBMCs. CDR3 residues: CASSLRGRSYEQYF. CDR3 DNA: TGTGCCAGTAGTCTTAGGGGGAGATCCTACGAGCAGTACTTC.